Below, 26 T cell receptor beta chains from the same sample are listed, as sequenced in a study of blood T cells in healthy people across ages. The authors ran a second PCR of 7 to 11 cycles using a sample-barcoded 5' primer and a J-beta primer mix. TCRdb analysed the 5' RACE reads with MiXCR anew, one entry per CDR3 protein. The data hold fewer than 2 million distinct CDR3 sequences, with around 40% observed a single time. Source material: blood. All receptors come from a human donor in good health.

To note about this clonotype: At one boundary the junction diverges from the germline segment, which might be a read error. This rearrangement joins TRBV3-1 to TRBJ2-4; perhaps TRBD2 as D (5 bases). The J call may be faulty, since TRBJ2-7 better matches the DNA end. CDR1 and CDR2 from the germline V gene are LGHDT and YNNKEL (reference sequence). The CDR3 has 16 residues. Written as DNA, the CDR3 is TGTGCCAGCAACCAAGGACTGCGACACGCAACCTACGAGCAGTACTTC. This gives the protein CASNQGLRHATYEQYF.

The V call is TRBV24-1, the J call TRBJ2-7; D may be TRBD1 or TRBD2 (5 bases each). The length of the CDR3 is 14 residues. V shed 5 bases and J shed 5 bases, with 15 bases lying between them. Germline V gives CDR1 KGHDR, CDR2 SFDVKD. The CDR3 sequence: CATSVGDLRDEQYF. For the CDR3, the DNA is TGTGCCACCAGTGTAGGGGACCTCCGGGACGAGCAGTACTTC.

The chain recombines TRBV14 with TRBJ2-5, with D possibly called TRBD1 or TRBD2 (5 bases each). There are 15 residues in the CDR3. The V and J ends lost 8 bases and 1 base respectively, with 17 bases between them. Germline assignment: CDR1 SGHDN and CDR2 FVKESK. This CDR3 is CASGVPRGGQETQYF. CDR3 sequence (DNA): TGTGCCAGCGGCGTCCCCCGTGGGGGCCAAGAGACCCAGTACTTC. The whole variable domain, remainder taken from reference TRBV14 and TRBJ2-5, is EAGVTQFPSHSVIEKGQTVTLRCDPISGHDNLYWYRRVMGKEIKFLLHFVKESKQDESGMPNNRFLAERTGGTYSTLKVQPAELEDSGVYFCASGVPRGGQETQYFGPGTRLLVL.

The V call is TRBV12-3 or TRBV12-4, the J call TRBJ2-5, with TRBD2 identical over 13 bases. The CDR3 extends over 13 amino acids. V dropped 6 bases and J dropped 6; count of bases not matched to a gene: 1. For the CDR3, the DNA is TGTGCCAGCAGGGGACTAGCGGGGCAGACCCAGTACTTC. Residues: CASRGLAGQTQYF.

A few counts support this clonotype. The CDR3: CAIRGEQGISGANVLTF. The CDR3 nucleotides are TGTGCCATAAGAGGCGAACAGGGGATCTCTGGGGCCAACGTCCTGACTTTC. The chain recombines TRBV10-3 with TRBJ2-6; 7 bases agree with TRBD1. Trimming took 9 bases from V and 0 from J; bases not matched to a gene: 11. Germline loops: CDR1 ENHRY, CDR2 SYGVKD. The CDR3 loop spans 17 amino acids.

Comments on this clonotype: At one end, the junction sequence differs from germline, possibly due to a read error. V and J are TRBV10-3 and TRBJ1-2; no reliable D call. There are 13 residues in the CDR3. CDR1 is ENHRY and CDR2 is SYGVKD in the germline V gene. The CDR3 region is CAVSESGDYGYTF. CDR3 nucleotides: TGTGCCGTCAGCGAGTCAGGAGATTATGGCTACACCTTC.

There are a few counts of this clonotype. The chain is built from TRBV7-8 and TRBJ2-2; D gene ambiguous. Germline V gives CDR1 SGHVS, CDR2 FQNEAQ. V was clipped by 1 base and J by 1 base, with 10 bases between them. The length of the CDR3 is 16 residues. Written as DNA, the CDR3 is TGTGCCAGCAGCTTAGAAGGGCTACAGAACACCGGGGAGCTGTTTTTT. Protein: CASSLEGLQNTGELFF.

This rearrangement joins TRBV7-9 to TRBJ2-3, with TRBD2 identical over 9 bases. The germline CDR1 and CDR2 sequences are SEHNR and FQNEAQ (reference sequence). This CDR3 is 16 amino acids long. The V gene end was trimmed by 5 bases and the J gene end by 4 bases; junction bases not matched to a gene: 10. The CDR3 protein is CASSPRWTSESDTQYF. In DNA, the CDR3 is TGTGCCAGCAGCCCCCGGTGGACTAGCGAATCAGATACGCAGTATTTT.

This chain links TRBV25-1 with TRBJ2-5; TRBD1 matches 9 bases. V was pared by 4 bases and J by 5 bases, with 20 bases of the junction left unmatched. Germline loops: CDR1 MGHDK, CDR2 SYGVNS. This CDR3 comprises 19 residues. The CDR3 DNA sequence: TGTGCCAGCAGTGGTCCCTTTCGGAGGACAGGGGCCTTGTCGGAGACCCAGTACTTC. This translates into CASSGPFRRTGALSETQYF. Full variable domain (remainder filled in from reference TRBV25-1 and TRBJ2-5): EADIYQTPRYLVIGTGKKITLECSQTMGHDKMYWYQQDPGMELHLIHYSYGVNSTEKGDLSSESTVSRIRTEHFPLTLESARPSHTSQYLCASSGPFRRTGALSETQYFGPGTRLLVL.

The sample holds a few counts of this clonotype. The gene calls are TRBV20-1 and TRBJ1-2, with D perhaps TRBD1 (6 bases). Per germline, CDR1 DFQATT and CDR2 SNEGSKA (reference sequence). V lost 4 bases, J lost 6 bases, and 12 bases lay in between. The CDR3 spans 12 residues. The CDR3 DNA reads as TGCAGTGCTACCCCGGGGGGGCATGGCTACACCTTC. Translation: CSATPGGHGYTF.

The table lists this clonotype with a few counts. The CDR3, as DNA: TGTGCCAGCAGTTTATACGGGGGGACCACAGATACGCAGTATTTT. Translation: CASSLYGGTTDTQYF. V and J are TRBV27 and TRBJ2-3, with 7 bases identical to TRBD2. The length of the CDR3 is 15 residues. The junction had 3 bases not matched to a gene; V was cut back by 1 base and J by 2 bases. Per the germline V gene, CDR1 is MNHEY and CDR2 is SMNVEV (reference sequence).

This clonotype was observed a handful of times. This chain links TRBV20-1 with TRBJ2-7; D might be TRBD1 (7 bases). The CDR3 covers 13 residues. Trimming took 4 bases from V and 3 from J, leaving 13 bases between them. Germline CDR1 and CDR2: DFQATT and SNEGSKA (reference sequence). The CDR3 region is CSATRQGGYEQYF. Here the CDR3 DNA reads TGCAGTGCTACCAGACAGGGAGGCTACGAGCAGTACTTC.

V usage is TRBV28 and J usage is TRBJ2-7, with 7 positions matching TRBD1. The V gene end was trimmed by 11 bases and the J gene end by 2 bases; junction bases not matched to a gene: 15. In germline, CDR1 is MDHEN, CDR2 SYDVKM. The CDR3 contains 15 residues. The CDR3 DNA sequence: TGTGCCGGCACCTCCGCCGGGACAGAGACCTACGAGCAGTACTTC. It specifies CAGTSAGTETYEQYF. The full variable domain, with the rest looked up from reference TRBV28 and TRBJ2-7, is DVKVTQSSRYLVKRTGEKVFLECVQDMDHENMFWYRQDPGLGLRLIYFSYDVKMKEKGDIPEGYSVSREKKERFSLILESASTNQTSMYLCAGTSAGTETYEQYFGPGTRLTVT.

This clonotype has a handful of counts. The chain has TRBV28 and TRBJ1-2; 9 bases agree with TRBD1. CDR3 length equals 16 residues. With 3 bases clipped from V and 3 bases from J, the junction kept 8 bases outside the gene matches. Germline lookup yields CDR1 MDHEN and CDR2 SYDVKM. As DNA, the CDR3 is TGTGCCAGCAGTTTCTATCTTCGGACAGGGGACTATGGCTACACCTTC. Protein: CASSFYLRTGDYGYTF.

The chain joins TRBV29-1 to TRBJ2-1, with TRBD2 matching over 11 bases. Germline loops: CDR1 SQVTM, CDR2 ANQGSEA. The CDR3 has 16 amino acids. J gave up 9 bases and V 3 bases, and 13 bases lay outside the gene matches. Written as DNA, the CDR3 is TGCAGCGTTGAGGGACTAGCGGAGACCCCAAGGGGTGAGCAGTTCTTC. Translated, it gives CSVEGLAETPRGEQFF.

The sample holds a few counts of this clonotype. The rearrangement joins TRBV6-5 to TRBJ2-3; D not certain. The germline gives CDR1 MNHEY, CDR2 SVGAGI. V was trimmed by 0 bases and J by 2 bases, leaving 15 bases between them. The CDR3 extends over 17 amino acids. The CDR3 DNA reads TGTGCCAGCAGTTACTCGGCTTCGGGTCCTTACACAGATACGCAGTATTTT. It encodes CASSYSASGPYTDTQYF.

V and J are TRBV25-1 and TRBJ1-2; perhaps TRBD1 as D (5 bases). This CDR3 is 16 amino acids long. Trimming removed 1 base from V and 7 bases from J, with 19 bases in between. Germline CDR1 and CDR2: MGHDK and SYGVNS. As DNA, the CDR3 is TGTGCCAGCAGTGAATCAATGACAGAAAGGATTTGTGGCTACACCTTC. Translating it yields CASSESMTERICGYTF.

V usage is TRBV4-2 and J usage is TRBJ1-6, with no clear D. V was pared by 6 bases and J by 3 bases, with 9 bases between. The CDR3 is 14 amino acids. Germline V CDR1 and CDR2: LGHNA, YNFKEQ. CDR3 sequence reads: CASRSILYNSPLHF. For the CDR3, the DNA is TGTGCCAGCAGGTCTATTCTCTATAATTCACCCCTCCACTTT.

This clonotype turned up a few times. This chain joins TRBV6-5 and TRBJ1-2; unclear D gene. Trimming cost V 3 bases and J 4 bases, with 12 bases left between them. This CDR3 region has 14 residues. CDR1 MNHEY and CDR2 SVGAGI come from the germline V gene. The CDR3 nucleotides are TGTGCCAGCAGTTATAGTGGCAGCTTCTATGGCTACACCTTC. It codes for CASSYSGSFYGYTF.

This chain connects TRBV3-1 to TRBJ2-6; the match to TRBD2 covers 12 bases. The CDR3 length is 19 residues. Unmatched junction bases numbered 5, after V lost 1 base and J lost 1 base. Germline V gene data show CDR1 as LGHDT and CDR2 as YNNKEL (reference sequence). The CDR3 bases are TGTGCCAGCAGCCAAGTTGTCGGGACTAGCGGGTCTGGGGCCAACGTCCTGACTTTC. Amino acids: CASSQVVGTSGSGANVLTF.

The gene calls are TRBV24-1 and TRBJ2-5; D is perhaps TRBD1 or TRBD2 (7 bases each). The CDR3 runs 15 residues. Germline CDR1 is KGHDR and CDR2 is SFDVKD. V was pared by 1 base and J by 5 bases, with 13 bases between. CDR3 in DNA: TGTGCCACCAGTGATTTTCGACAGGGAGGGGAGACCCAGTACTTC. Residues: CATSDFRQGGETQYF.

This clonotype was observed a few times. The rearrangement links TRBV12-5 to TRBJ2-7, with no clear D. Looked up from germline, CDR1 is LGHNT and CDR2 is FRNRAP. The CDR3 spans 11 residues. Trimming pared 4 bases from V and 5 bases from J, leaving 6 bases between. The DNA for the CDR3 is TGTGCTAGTGGTTCTGAAGACGAGCAGTACTTC. It codes for CASGSEDEQYF.

This clonotype was seen more than once but under ten times. The chain recombines TRBV11-1 with TRBJ2-5, with TRBD1 as a possible D gene (5 bases). The V gene lost 7 bases and the J gene lost 5 bases, with 17 bases spanning the gap. CDR1 SGHAT and CDR2 FQDESV come from the germline V gene (reference sequence). The CDR3 is 14 amino acids. CDR3 nucleotides: TGTGCCAGCACCATTTGGGCGCAGGGTGAGACCCAGTACTTC. This sequence encodes CASTIWAQGETQYF.

The sample holds one count of this clonotype. J is TRBJ1-1 and V is TRBV20-1; D is ambiguous. V was shortened by 2 bases and J by 4 bases, with 14 bases between the two germline ends. The CDR3 has 14 residues. Germline V CDR1 and CDR2: DFQATT, SNEGSKA (reference sequence). CDR3 coding DNA: TGCAGTGCTAGATTCGGGAGCTGGTGCACTGAAGCTTTCTTT. Protein product: CSARFGSWCTEAFF.

The chain recombines TRBV12-3 or TRBV12-4 with TRBJ1-3, with D possibly TRBD1 on 5 matching bases. The CDR3 contains 15 residues. V lost 6 bases and J lost 4, with 16 bases in between. In nucleotides, the CDR3 is TGTGCCAGCAGAGCACCAGGGACTGGGGGAAACACCATATATTTT. This sequence encodes CASRAPGTGGNTIYF.

The J gene is TRBJ1-2, the V gene TRBV12-3 or TRBV12-4, with TRBD1 identical over 7 bases. V dropped 5 bases and J dropped 7; count of bases not matched to a gene: 7. This CDR3 is built from 13 residues. CDR3 amino acids: CASSHTGAGGYTF. CDR3 sequence (DNA): TGTGCCAGCAGTCACACAGGGGCGGGTGGCTACACCTTC.